Listed below are T cell receptor beta chains from one sample, sequenced in a study of T cell responses to AZD1222 COVID-19 vaccine. The protocol was immunoSEQ multiplex PCR, while the TCRdb copy is restricted to in-frame clones and leaves out a portion. The sample holds approximately 28,000 clones; about 90% are singletons and the top ten take approximately 8.1%. Sequences were derived from peripheral blood, sampled 28 days after the second AZD1222 dose. These receptors originate from an adult who received the AZD1222 COVID-19 vaccine. The CDR3 runs from the conserved cysteine through the conserved F or W. The order of the fields is V gene, clone size, D gene, J gene, CDR3 protein, CDR3 DNA. The D gene is left open where the match is weak. Where a row states a size, it is once, few, many or the class of an expanded clone; other rows omit it.

V: TRBV9
size: .
D: .
J: TRBJ2-5
CDR3: CASSVGDRETQYF
DNA: TGTGCCAGCAGCGTGGGGGACCGGGAGACCCAGTACTTC

V: TRBV7-9
size: .
D: TRBD2
J: TRBJ2-7
CDR3: CASSLGLANVDEQYF
DNA: TGTGCCAGCAGCCTCGGACTAGCTAACGTCGACGAGCAGTACTTC

V: TRBV7-8
size: .
D: .
J: TRBJ1-5
CDR3: CASSLVGRVRSGGPQHF
DNA: TGTGCCAGCAGCTTAGTCGGTAGGGTACGGTCGGGTGGGCCCCAGCATTTT

V: TRBV15
size: once
D: TRBD1
J: TRBJ2-1
CDR3: CATSRRIGTGGYNEQFF
DNA: TGTGCCACCAGCAGGCGCATCGGGACAGGGGGCTACAATGAGCAGTTCTTC

V: TRBV7-3
size: .
D: .
J: TRBJ1-1
CDR3: CASSFGHNTEAFF
DNA: TGTGCCAGCAGCTTCGGACACAACACTGAAGCTTTCTTT

V: TRBV6-5
size: .
D: TRBD2
J: TRBJ2-7
CDR3: CASRGSGSGYEQYF
DNA: TGTGCCAGCAGGGGTAGCGGGAGTGGCTACGAGCAGTACTTC

V: TRBV11-1
size: .
D: .
J: TRBJ2-2
CDR3: CASSFSGTSTGELFF
DNA: TGTGCCAGCAGCTTCTCCGGGACTTCCACCGGGGAGCTGTTTTTT

V: TRBV2
size: .
D: TRBD1
J: TRBJ1-5
CDR3: CASSASTGNQPQHF
DNA: TGTGCCAGCAGTGCCTCGACAGGGAATCAGCCCCAGCATTTT

V: TRBV5-1
size: .
D: TRBD1
J: TRBJ1-1
CDR3: CASTYRGMDTEAFF
DNA: TGCGCCAGCACATACAGGGGAATGGACACTGAAGCTTTCTTT

V: TRBV4-3
size: .
D: TRBD1
J: TRBJ1-2
CDR3: CASSQEPPGTDNYGYTF
DNA: TGCGCCAGCAGCCAAGAGCCCCCCGGGACAGATAACTATGGCTACACCTTC

V: TRBV7-2
size: .
D: TRBD2
J: TRBJ2-7
CDR3: CASSPLANGYYEQYF
DNA: TGTGCCAGCAGCCCACTAGCGAACGGCTACTACGAGCAGTACTTC

V: TRBV5-1
size: .
D: .
J: TRBJ2-3
CDR3: CASSLWGSSDTQYF
DNA: TGCGCCAGCAGCTTGTGGGGGTCGAGTGATACGCAGTATTTT

V: TRBV4-3
size: .
D: TRBD2
J: TRBJ2-1
CDR3: CASSQEATSGVSNEQFF
DNA: TGCGCCAGCAGCCAAGAAGCGACTAGCGGAGTGTCCAATGAGCAGTTCTTC

V: TRBV28
size: .
D: .
J: TRBJ1-4
CDR3: CASRPGGTNEKLFF
DNA: TGTGCCAGCCGACCGGGGGGGACTAATGAAAAACTGTTTTTT

V: TRBV27
size: .
D: .
J: TRBJ1-1
CDR3: CASSLGAQDTEAFF
DNA: TGTGCCAGCAGTTTGGGGGCTCAGGACACTGAAGCTTTCTTT

V: TRBV30
size: .
D: TRBD2
J: TRBJ2-1
CDR3: CAWSDSGTSVSNEQFF
DNA: TGTGCCTGGAGTGATTCCGGGACTAGCGTCTCTAATGAGCAGTTCTTC

V: TRBV7-2
size: .
D: TRBD2
J: TRBJ2-5
CDR3: CASSLTSLGQETQYF
DNA: TGTGCCAGCAGCTTGACTAGCCTGGGGCAAGAGACCCAGTACTTC

V: TRBV5-1
size: .
D: .
J: TRBJ2-1
CDR3: CASNPLGTYNEQFF
DNA: TGCGCCAGCAACCCTCTAGGAACCTACAATGAGCAGTTCTTC

V: TRBV7-3
size: .
D: .
J: TRBJ1-1
CDR3: CASSLRGDTEAFF
DNA: TGTGCCAGCAGCTTGAGAGGGGACACTGAAGCTTTCTTT

V: TRBV24-1
size: .
D: .
J: TRBJ2-2
CDR3: CATSDKGPGELFF
DNA: TGTGCCACCAGTGACAAAGGGCCCGGGGAGCTGTTTTTT

V: TRBV2
size: .
D: TRBD1
J: TRBJ1-1
CDR3: CASSRQGRDTEAFF
DNA: TGTGCCAGCAGTCGACAGGGACGGGATACTGAAGCTTTCTTT

V: TRBV5-5
size: .
D: .
J: TRBJ1-5
CDR3: CASSLSRWAGNQPQHF
DNA: TGTGCCAGCAGCTTGTCCCGGTGGGCGGGCAATCAGCCCCAGCATTTT

V: TRBV27
size: few
D: .
J: TRBJ2-7
CDR3: CASKGPTSYEQYF
DNA: TGTGCCAGCAAGGGTCCGACGTCCTACGAGCAGTACTTC

V: TRBV28
size: .
D: TRBD2
J: TRBJ2-5
CDR3: CASLGLADQYQETQYF
DNA: TGTGCCAGCTTGGGGCTAGCGGATCAGTACCAAGAGACCCAGTACTTC

V: TRBV9
size: .
D: TRBD1
J: TRBJ2-5
CDR3: CASSPLGTGGEETQYF
DNA: TGTGCCAGCAGCCCACTAGGGACAGGGGGCGAAGAGACCCAGTACTTC

V: TRBV5-4
size: .
D: .
J: TRBJ2-3
CDR3: CASSLTSTDTQYF
DNA: TGTGCCAGCAGCTTGACAAGCACAGATACGCAGTATTTT

V: TRBV19
size: .
D: TRBD1
J: TRBJ2-7
CDR3: CASSGRPGTGGTSYEQYF
DNA: TGTGCCAGTAGTGGTCGCCCCGGGACAGGGGGTACCTCCTACGAGCAGTACTTC

V: TRBV30
size: .
D: TRBD1
J: TRBJ2-7
CDR3: CAWTTGDGYEQYF
DNA: TGTGCCTGGACGACAGGGGACGGCTACGAGCAGTACTTC

V: TRBV5-8
size: .
D: .
J: TRBJ1-4
CDR3: CASSSGNKHAEKLFF
DNA: TGTGCCAGCAGCTCGGGCAATAAACACGCCGAAAAACTGTTTTTT

V: TRBV30
size: .
D: .
J: TRBJ1-3
CDR3: CAWTVGNTIYF
DNA: TGTGCCTGGACTGTTGGAAACACCATATATTTT

V: TRBV28
size: once
D: TRBD2
J: TRBJ2-5
CDR3: CASSGAGGKETQYF
DNA: TGTGCCAGCAGCGGGGCGGGGGGAAAAGAGACCCAGTACTTC

V: TRBV5-1
size: .
D: .
J: TRBJ2-7
CDR3: CASSLGGYEQYF
DNA: TGCGCCAGCAGTCTTGGGGGATACGAGCAGTACTTC

V: TRBV5-1
size: few
D: TRBD1
J: TRBJ1-1
CDR3: CASREGARSTEAFF
DNA: TGCGCCAGCAGGGAGGGGGCAAGGAGCACTGAAGCTTTCTTT

V: TRBV11-3
size: .
D: .
J: TRBJ2-2
CDR3: CASSLFQDANTGELFF
DNA: TGTGCCAGCAGCTTATTCCAGGACGCGAACACCGGGGAGCTGTTTTTT

V: TRBV30
size: once
D: TRBD1
J: TRBJ1-1
CDR3: CAWGGQGGTEAFF
DNA: TGTGCCTGGGGTGGCCAGGGGGGCACTGAAGCTTTCTTT

V: TRBV20-1
size: once
D: .
J: TRBJ2-3
CDR3: CSALYTDTQYF
DNA: TGCAGTGCTCTTTACACAGATACGCAGTATTTT

V: TRBV27
size: .
D: .
J: TRBJ2-6
CDR3: CASSWFGSLSGANVLTF
DNA: TGTGCCAGCAGTTGGTTCGGCAGCCTCTCTGGGGCCAACGTCCTGACTTTC

V: TRBV15
size: .
D: .
J: TRBJ2-5
CDR3: CATSRGHLQETQYF
DNA: TGTGCCACCAGCAGAGGACACCTTCAAGAGACCCAGTACTTC

V: TRBV4-3
size: .
D: .
J: TRBJ1-6
CDR3: CASSQDLTGTHNSPLHF
DNA: TGCGCCAGCAGCCAAGACCTTACTGGGACCCATAATTCACCCCTCCACTTT

V: TRBV11-3
size: .
D: TRBD1
J: TRBJ2-7
CDR3: CASSPGDRGEQYF
DNA: TGTGCCAGCAGCCCCGGGGACAGGGGCGAGCAGTACTTC

V: TRBV19
size: .
D: .
J: TRBJ2-1
CDR3: CASTIRGSYNEQFF
DNA: TGTGCCAGTACCATACGGGGTAGCTACAATGAGCAGTTCTTC

V: TRBV6-2/TRBV6-3
size: .
D: TRBD1
J: TRBJ1-5
CDR3: CASSPQGAGNQPQHF
DNA: TGTGCCAGCAGCCCTCAGGGGGCCGGCAATCAGCCCCAGCATTTT

V: TRBV5-1
size: .
D: .
J: TRBJ1-1
CDR3: CASSLEGGNTEAFF
DNA: TGCGCCAGCAGCTTGGAAGGGGGGAACACTGAAGCTTTCTTT

V: TRBV5-1
size: .
D: TRBD1
J: TRBJ1-2
CDR3: CASSRAGTEGGYTF
DNA: TGCGCCAGCAGCCGCGCAGGGACAGAGGGAGGCTACACCTTC

V: TRBV5-6
size: .
D: TRBD2
J: TRBJ2-5
CDR3: CASSQLDLAGGGETQYF
DNA: TGTGCCAGCAGCCAGCTGGATCTAGCGGGAGGCGGGGAGACCCAGTACTTC

V: TRBV27
size: once
D: TRBD2
J: TRBJ2-2
CDR3: CASIRTSGSNTGELFF
DNA: TGTGCCAGCATTCGGACTAGCGGGTCAAACACCGGGGAGCTGTTTTTT

V: TRBV9
size: .
D: .
J: TRBJ1-3
CDR3: CASSAGTTGNTIYF
DNA: TGTGCCAGCAGCGCGGGGACAACTGGAAACACCATATATTTT

V: TRBV7-2
size: .
D: .
J: TRBJ2-5
CDR3: CASSLASGSVETQYF
DNA: TGTGCCAGCAGCTTAGCATCCGGGAGTGTAGAGACCCAGTACTTC

V: TRBV7-2
size: .
D: .
J: TRBJ2-7
CDR3: CASRGSRASYEQYF
DNA: TGTGCCAGCAGAGGGAGCAGGGCAAGCTACGAGCAGTACTTC

V: TRBV7-6
size: .
D: .
J: TRBJ2-5
CDR3: CASSLGGQETQYF
DNA: TGTGCCAGCAGCTTAGGCGGCCAAGAGACCCAGTACTTC

V: TRBV11-2
size: once
D: .
J: TRBJ1-1
CDR3: CASTNPDTNTEAFF
DNA: TGTGCCAGCACCAATCCGGACACGAACACTGAAGCTTTCTTT

V: TRBV28
size: .
D: TRBD1
J: TRBJ1-5
CDR3: CASSPYRGAEPQHF
DNA: TGTGCCAGCAGCCCATACAGGGGAGCAGAGCCCCAGCATTTT

V: TRBV4-2
size: .
D: TRBD2
J: TRBJ2-2
CDR3: CASSQASGRAFGELFF
DNA: TGTGCCAGCAGCCAAGCCAGCGGGAGGGCCTTCGGGGAGCTGTTTTTT

V: TRBV25-1
size: .
D: TRBD1
J: TRBJ2-3
CDR3: CASSEDRVSTDTQYF
DNA: TGTGCCAGCAGTGAAGACAGGGTGTCAACAGATACGCAGTATTTT